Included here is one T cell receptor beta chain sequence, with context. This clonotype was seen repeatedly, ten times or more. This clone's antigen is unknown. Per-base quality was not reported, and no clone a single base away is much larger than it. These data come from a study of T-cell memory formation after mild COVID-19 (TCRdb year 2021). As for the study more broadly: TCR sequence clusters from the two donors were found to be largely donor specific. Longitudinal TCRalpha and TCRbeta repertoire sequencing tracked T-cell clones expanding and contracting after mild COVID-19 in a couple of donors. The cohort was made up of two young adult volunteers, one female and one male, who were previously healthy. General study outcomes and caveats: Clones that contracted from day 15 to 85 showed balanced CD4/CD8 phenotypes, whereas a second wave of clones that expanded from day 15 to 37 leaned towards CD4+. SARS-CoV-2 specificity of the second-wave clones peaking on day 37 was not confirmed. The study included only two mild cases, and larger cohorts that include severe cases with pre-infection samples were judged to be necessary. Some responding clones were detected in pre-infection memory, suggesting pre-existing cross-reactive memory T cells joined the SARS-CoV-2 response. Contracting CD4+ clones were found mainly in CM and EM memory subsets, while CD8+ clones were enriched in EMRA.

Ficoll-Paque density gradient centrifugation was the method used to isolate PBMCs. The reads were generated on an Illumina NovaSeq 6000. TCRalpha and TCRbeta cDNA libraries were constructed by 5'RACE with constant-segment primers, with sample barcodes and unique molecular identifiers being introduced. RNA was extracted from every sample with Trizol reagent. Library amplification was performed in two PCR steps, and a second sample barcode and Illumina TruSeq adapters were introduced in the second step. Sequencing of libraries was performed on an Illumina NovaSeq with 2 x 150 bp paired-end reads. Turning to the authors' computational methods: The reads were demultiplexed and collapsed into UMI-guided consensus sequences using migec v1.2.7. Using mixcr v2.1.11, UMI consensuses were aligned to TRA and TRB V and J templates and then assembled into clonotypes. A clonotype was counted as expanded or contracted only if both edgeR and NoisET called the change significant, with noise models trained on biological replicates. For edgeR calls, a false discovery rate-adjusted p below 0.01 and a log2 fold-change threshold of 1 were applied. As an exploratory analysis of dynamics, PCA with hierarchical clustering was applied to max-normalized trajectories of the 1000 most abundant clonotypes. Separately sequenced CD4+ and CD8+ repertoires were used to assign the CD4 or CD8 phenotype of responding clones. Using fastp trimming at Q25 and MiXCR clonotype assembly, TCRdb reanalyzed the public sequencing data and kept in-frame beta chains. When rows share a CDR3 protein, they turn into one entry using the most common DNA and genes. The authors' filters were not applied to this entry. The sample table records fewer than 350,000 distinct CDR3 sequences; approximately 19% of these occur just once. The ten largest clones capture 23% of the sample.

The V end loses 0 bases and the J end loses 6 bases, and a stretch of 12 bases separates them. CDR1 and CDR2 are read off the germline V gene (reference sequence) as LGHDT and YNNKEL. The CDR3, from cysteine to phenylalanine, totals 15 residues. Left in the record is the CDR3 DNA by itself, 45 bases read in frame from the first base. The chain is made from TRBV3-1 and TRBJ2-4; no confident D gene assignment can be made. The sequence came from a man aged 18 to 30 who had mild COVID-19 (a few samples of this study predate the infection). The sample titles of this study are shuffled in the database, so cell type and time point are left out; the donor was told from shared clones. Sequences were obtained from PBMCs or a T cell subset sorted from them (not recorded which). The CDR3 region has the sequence CASSQDLSWGNIQYF. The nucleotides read TGTGCCAGCAGCCAAGATCTCTCCTGGGGAAACATTCAGTACTTC.